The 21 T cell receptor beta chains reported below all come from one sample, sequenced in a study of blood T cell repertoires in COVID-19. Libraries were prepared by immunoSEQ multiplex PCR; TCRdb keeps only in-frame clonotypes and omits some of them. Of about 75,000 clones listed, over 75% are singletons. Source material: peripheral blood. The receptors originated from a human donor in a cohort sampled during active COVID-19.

The CDR3 region has the DNA TGTGCCAGCAGTGAGCTCCCTTCCGGGACAGGGAGTGTGGGCACCATATATTTT. This gives the protein CASSELPSGTGSVGTIYF. This rearrangement joins TRBV2 to TRBJ1-3, with 9 bases aligning to TRBD1. After removal of 3 bases from V and 9 bases from J, the junction contained 18 bases not matched to a gene. Germline lookup yields CDR1 SNHLY and CDR2 FYNNEI. The length of the CDR3 is 18 residues.

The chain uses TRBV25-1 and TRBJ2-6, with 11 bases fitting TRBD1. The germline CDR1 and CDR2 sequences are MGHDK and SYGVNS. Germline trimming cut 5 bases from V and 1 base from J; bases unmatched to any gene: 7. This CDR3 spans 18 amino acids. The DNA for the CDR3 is TGTGCCAGCAGTTTCCCCGGGACAGGGGGATCTGGGGCCAACGTCCTGACTTTC. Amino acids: CASSFPGTGGSGANVLTF.

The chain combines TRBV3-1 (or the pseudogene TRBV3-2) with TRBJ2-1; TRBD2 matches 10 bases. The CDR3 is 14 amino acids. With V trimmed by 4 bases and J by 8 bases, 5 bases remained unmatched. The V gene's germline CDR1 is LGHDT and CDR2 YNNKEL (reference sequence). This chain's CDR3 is CASSRAAGGHEQFF. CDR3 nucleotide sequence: TGTGCCAGCAGCCGGGCAGCGGGAGGGCATGAGCAGTTCTTC.

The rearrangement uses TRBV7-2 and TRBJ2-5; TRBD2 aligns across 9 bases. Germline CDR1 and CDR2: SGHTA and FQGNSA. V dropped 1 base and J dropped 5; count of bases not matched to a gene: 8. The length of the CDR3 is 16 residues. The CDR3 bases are TGTGCCAGCAGCTTAGATGGTACTAGCGGGCGGGAGACCCAGTACTTC. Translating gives CASSLDGTSGRETQYF.

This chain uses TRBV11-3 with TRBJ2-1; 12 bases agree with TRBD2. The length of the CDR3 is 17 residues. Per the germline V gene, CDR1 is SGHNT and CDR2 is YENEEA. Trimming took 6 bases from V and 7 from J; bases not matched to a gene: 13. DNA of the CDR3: TGTGCCAGCAGTCAAGCCTCCCTAGCGGGAGGGCCGAATGAGCAGTTCTTC. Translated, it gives CASSQASLAGGPNEQFF.

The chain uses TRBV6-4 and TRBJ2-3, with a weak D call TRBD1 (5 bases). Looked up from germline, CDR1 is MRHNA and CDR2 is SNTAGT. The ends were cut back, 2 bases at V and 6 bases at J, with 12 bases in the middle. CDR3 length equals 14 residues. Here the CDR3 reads CASSDQGAADTQYF. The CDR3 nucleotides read TGTGCCAGCAGTGACCAAGGGGCCGCCGATACGCAGTATTTT.

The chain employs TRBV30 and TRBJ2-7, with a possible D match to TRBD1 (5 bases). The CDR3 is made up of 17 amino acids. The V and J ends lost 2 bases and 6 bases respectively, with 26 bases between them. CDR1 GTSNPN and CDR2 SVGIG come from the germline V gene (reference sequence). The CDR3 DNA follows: TGTGCCTGGAGTCCTCACTTCAGGGTAGTCGGCCTAATCGAGCAGTACTTC. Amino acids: CAWSPHFRVVGLIEQYF.

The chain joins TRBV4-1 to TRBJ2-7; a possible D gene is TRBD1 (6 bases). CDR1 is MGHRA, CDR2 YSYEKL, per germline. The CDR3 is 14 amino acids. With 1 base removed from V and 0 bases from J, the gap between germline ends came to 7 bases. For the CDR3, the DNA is TGCGCCAGCAGCCAAGGACAGGCCTCCTACGAGCAGTACTTC. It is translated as CASSQGQASYEQYF.

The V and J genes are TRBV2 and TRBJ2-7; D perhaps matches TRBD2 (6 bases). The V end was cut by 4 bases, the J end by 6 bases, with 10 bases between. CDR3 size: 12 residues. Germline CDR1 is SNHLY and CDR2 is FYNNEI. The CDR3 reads CASSVSGVEQYF. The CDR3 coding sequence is TGTGCCAGCAGTGTCTCGGGGGTCGAGCAGTACTTC.

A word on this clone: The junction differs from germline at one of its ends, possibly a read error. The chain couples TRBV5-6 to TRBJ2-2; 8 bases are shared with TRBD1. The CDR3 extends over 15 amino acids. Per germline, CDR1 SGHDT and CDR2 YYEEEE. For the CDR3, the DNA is TGTGCCAACAGCTGGGGGACAGGGAACACCGGGGAGCTGTTTTTT. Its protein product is CANSWGTGNTGELFF.

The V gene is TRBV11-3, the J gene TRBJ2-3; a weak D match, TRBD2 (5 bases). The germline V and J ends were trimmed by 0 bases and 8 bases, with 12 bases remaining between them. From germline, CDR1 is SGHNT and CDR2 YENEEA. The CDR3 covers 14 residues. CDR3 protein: CASSLDLASSTQYF. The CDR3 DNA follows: TGTGCCAGCAGCTTAGACCTAGCCAGTTCTACGCAGTATTTT.

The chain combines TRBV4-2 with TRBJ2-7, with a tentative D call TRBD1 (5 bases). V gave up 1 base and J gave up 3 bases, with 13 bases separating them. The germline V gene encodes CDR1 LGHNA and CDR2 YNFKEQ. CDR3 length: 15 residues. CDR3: CASSQVMGQDYEQYF. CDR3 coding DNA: TGTGCCAGCAGCCAAGTCATGGGGCAGGACTACGAGCAGTACTTC.

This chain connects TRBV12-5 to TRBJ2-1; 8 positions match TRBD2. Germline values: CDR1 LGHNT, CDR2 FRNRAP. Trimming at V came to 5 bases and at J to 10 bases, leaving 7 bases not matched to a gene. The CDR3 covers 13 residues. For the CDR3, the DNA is TGTGCTAGTGGTCAAGCGGGAGCAGGGGAGCAGTTCTTC. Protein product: CASGQAGAGEQFF. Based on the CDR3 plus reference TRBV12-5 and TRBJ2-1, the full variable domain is DARVTQTPRHKVTEMGQEVTMRCQPILGHNTVFWYRQTMMQGLELLAYFRNRAPLDDSGMPKDRFSAEMPDATLATLKIQPSEPRDSAVYFCASGQAGAGEQFFGPGTRLTVL.

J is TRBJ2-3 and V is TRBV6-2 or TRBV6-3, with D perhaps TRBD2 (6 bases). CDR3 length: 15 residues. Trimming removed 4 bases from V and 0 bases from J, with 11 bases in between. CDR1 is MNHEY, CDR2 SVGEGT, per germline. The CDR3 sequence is CASSWQGLSTDTQYF. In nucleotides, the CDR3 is TGTGCCAGCAGTTGGCAGGGACTTAGCACAGATACGCAGTATTTT.

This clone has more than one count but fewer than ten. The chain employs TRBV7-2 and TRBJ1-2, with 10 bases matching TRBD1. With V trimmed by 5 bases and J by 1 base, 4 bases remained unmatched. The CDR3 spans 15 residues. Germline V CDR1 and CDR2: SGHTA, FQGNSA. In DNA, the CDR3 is TGTGCCAGCAGCGGGGACAGGGGCGTTAACTATGGCTACACCTTC. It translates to CASSGDRGVNYGYTF.

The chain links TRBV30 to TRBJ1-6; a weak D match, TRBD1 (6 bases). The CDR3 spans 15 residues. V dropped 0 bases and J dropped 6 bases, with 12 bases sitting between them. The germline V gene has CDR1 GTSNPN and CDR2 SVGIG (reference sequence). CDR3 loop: CAWSVARGSNSPLHF. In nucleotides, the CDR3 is TGTGCCTGGAGTGTAGCCAGGGGTAGTAATTCACCCCTCCACTTT.

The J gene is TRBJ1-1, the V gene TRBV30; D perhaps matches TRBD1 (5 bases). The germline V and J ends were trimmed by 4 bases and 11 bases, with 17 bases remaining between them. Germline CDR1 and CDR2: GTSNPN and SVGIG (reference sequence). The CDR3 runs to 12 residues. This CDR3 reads CAWTAPGLEAFF. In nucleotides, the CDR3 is TGTGCCTGGACTGCCCCGGGACTCGAGGCTTTCTTT. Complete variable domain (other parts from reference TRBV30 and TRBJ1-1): SQTIHQWPATLVQPVGSPLSLECTVEGTSNPNLYWYRQAAGRGLQLLFYSVGIGQISSEVPQNLSASRPQDRQFILSSKKLLLSDSGFYLCAWTAPGLEAFFGQGTRLTVV.

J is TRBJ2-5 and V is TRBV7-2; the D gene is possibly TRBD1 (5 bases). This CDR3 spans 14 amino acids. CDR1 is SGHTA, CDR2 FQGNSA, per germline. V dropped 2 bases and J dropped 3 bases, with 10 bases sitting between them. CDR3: CASSLNAGKETQYF. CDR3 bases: TGTGCCAGCAGCTTAAATGCAGGGAAAGAGACCCAGTACTTC. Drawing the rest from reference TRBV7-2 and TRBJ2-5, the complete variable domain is GAGVSQSPSNKVTEKGKDVELRCDPISGHTALYWYRQSLGQGLEFLIYFQGNSAPDKSGLPSDRFSAERTGGSVSTLTIQRTQQEDSAVYLCASSLNAGKETQYFGPGTRLLVL.

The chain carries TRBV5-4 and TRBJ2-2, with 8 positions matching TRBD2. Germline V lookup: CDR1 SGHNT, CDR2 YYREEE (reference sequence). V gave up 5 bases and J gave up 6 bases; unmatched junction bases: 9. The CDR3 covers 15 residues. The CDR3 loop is CASRSGLDSSGELFF. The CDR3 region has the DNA TGTGCCAGCAGATCGGGACTAGACAGCTCCGGGGAGCTGTTTTTT.

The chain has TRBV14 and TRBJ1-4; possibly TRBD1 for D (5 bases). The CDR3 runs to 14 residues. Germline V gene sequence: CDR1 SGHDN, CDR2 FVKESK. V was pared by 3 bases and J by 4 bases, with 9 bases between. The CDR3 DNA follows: TGTGCCAGCAGCCAGGGGGGACGTAATGAAAAACTGTTTTTT. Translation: CASSQGGRNEKLFF.

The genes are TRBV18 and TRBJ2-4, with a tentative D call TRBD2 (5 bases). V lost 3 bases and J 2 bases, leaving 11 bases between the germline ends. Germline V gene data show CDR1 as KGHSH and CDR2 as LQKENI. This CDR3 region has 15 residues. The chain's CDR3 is CASSPEGLPKNIQYF. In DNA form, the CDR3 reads TGTGCCAGCTCACCTGAGGGCTTGCCCAAAAACATTCAGTACTTC. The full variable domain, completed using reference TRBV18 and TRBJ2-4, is NAGVMQNPRHLVRRRGQEARLRCSPMKGHSHVYWYRQLPEEGLKFMVYLQKENIIDESGMPKERFSAEFPKEGPSILRIQQVVRGDSAAYFCASSPEGLPKNIQYFGAGTRLSVL.